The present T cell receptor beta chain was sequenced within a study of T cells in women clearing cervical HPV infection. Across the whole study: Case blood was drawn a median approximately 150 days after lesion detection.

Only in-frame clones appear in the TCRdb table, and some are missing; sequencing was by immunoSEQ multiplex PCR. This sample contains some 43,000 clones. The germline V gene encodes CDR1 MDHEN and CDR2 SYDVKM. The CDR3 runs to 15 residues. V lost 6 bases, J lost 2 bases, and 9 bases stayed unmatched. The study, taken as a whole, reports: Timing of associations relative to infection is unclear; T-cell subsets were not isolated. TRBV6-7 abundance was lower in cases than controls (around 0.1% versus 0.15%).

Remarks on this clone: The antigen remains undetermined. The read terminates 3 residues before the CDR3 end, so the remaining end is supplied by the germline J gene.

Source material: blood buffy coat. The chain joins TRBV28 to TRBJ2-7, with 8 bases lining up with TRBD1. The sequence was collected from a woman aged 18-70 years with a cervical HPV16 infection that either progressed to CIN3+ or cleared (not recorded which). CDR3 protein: CASSEPGTGTYEQYF. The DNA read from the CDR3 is TGTGCCAGCAGCGAACCCGGGACAGGAACCTACGAG.